This entry lists 18 T cell receptor beta chains sequenced from one sample in a study of OX40 agonist ivuxolimab in advanced cancers. Clones were sequenced by immunoSEQ multiplex PCR, and TCRdb holds only the in-frame ones, with some missing. The sample has 6,000 to 7,000 clones; around 70% are singletons. Material: CD4+ or CD8+ T cells sorted from blood, obtained in a trial of the OX40 agonist ivuxolimab. These receptors were obtained from an adult with an advanced solid tumor such as melanoma, head and neck, liver or kidney cancer.

The V and J genes are TRBV6-6 and TRBJ2-2, with D possibly matching TRBD2 (7 bases). V lost 3 bases, J lost 3 bases, and 11 bases lay in between. The CDR3 is made up of 15 amino acids. The V gene's germline CDR1 is MNHNY and CDR2 SVGAGI (reference sequence). CDR3: CASSYAGADTGELFF. The CDR3 DNA follows: TGTGCCAGCAGTTATGCGGGGGCGGACACCGGGGAGCTGTTTTTT.

In its sample, this clone is medium-sized. The chain combines TRBV4-3 with TRBJ2-2; TRBD2 is a possible D gene (5 bases). Germline V gene sequence: CDR1 LGHNA, CDR2 YSLEER. The CDR3 is 16 residues long. Trimming removed 6 bases at V and 4 bases at J, with 18 bases between. The CDR3 nucleotides are TGCGCCAGCAGACCCTCGGCGGGCGGTTCCACCGGGGAGCTGTTTTTT. Protein sequence: CASRPSAGGSTGELFF.

This clone came up once. This sequence joins TRBV7-9 and TRBJ1-1; D gene ambiguous. The CDR3 is made up of 15 amino acids. From germline, CDR1 is SEHNR and CDR2 FQNEAQ (reference sequence). The V end lost 5 bases, the J end lost 2 bases, and 15 bases lay between the germline ends. CDR3 bases: TGTGCCAGCAGCCCCGGTGTTTGGGATAACACTGAAGCTTTCTTT. As protein: CASSPGVWDNTEAFF.

The gene calls are TRBV29-1 and TRBJ2-7; D is unclear. CDR1 is SQVTM and CDR2 is ANQGSEA in the germline V gene. Trimming took 2 bases from V and 3 from J, leaving 8 bases between them. The CDR3 runs to 12 residues. CDR3 protein: CSVETQDYEQYF. The CDR3 DNA follows: TGCAGCGTTGAAACCCAGGACTACGAGCAGTACTTC.

This clone is a singleton in its sample. This sequence joins TRBV15 and TRBJ1-4; the D is unclear. V was pared by 1 base and J by 5 bases, with 14 bases between. The CDR3 runs to 16 residues. Germline CDR1 is LNHNV and CDR2 is YYDKDF (reference sequence). CDR3 nucleotide sequence: TGTGCCACCAGCAGAGCATCCGCCGGGAGGAATGAAAAACTGTTTTTT. The encoded protein is CATSRASAGRNEKLFF.

Sample share makes this clone medium-sized (0.01 to 0.1%). This chain links TRBV14 with TRBJ1-2; D gene uncertain. The CDR3 is 14 residues long. CDR1 and CDR2 (germline): SGHDN, FVKESK. Trimming removed 4 bases from V and 0 bases from J, with 9 bases in between. In nucleotides, the CDR3 is TGTGCCAGCAGCCGAGGGCTGGCTAACTATGGCTACACCTTC. Translated, it gives CASSRGLANYGYTF.

The rearrangement links TRBV5-1 to TRBJ2-3; TRBD1 is a possible D gene (6 bases). The CDR3 spans 17 residues. Germline V lookup: CDR1 SGHRS, CDR2 YFSETQ. The V gene lost 0 bases and the J gene lost 0 bases, with 14 bases spanning the gap. CDR3 region: CASSLVDSHSSTDTQYF. CDR3 nucleotide sequence: TGCGCCAGCAGCTTGGTGGACAGCCATTCTAGCACAGATACGCAGTATTTT.

The chain has TRBV18 and TRBJ2-1, with TRBD2 matching over 8 bases. The germline V gene has CDR1 KGHSH and CDR2 LQKENI. With 0 bases clipped from V and 10 bases from J, the junction kept 5 bases outside the gene matches. The CDR3 loop spans 14 amino acids. The CDR3 coding sequence is TGTGCCAGCTCACCACCTAGCGGGGTTAACGAGCAGTTCTTC. This codes for CASSPPSGVNEQFF.

A few counts support this clone. The genes are TRBV29-1 and TRBJ2-3; 7 bases are a match to TRBD2. The CDR3 length is 17 residues. V lost 0 bases to trimming and J lost 2 bases; unmatched junction nucleotides: 11. The germline V gene has CDR1 SQVTM and CDR2 ANQGSEA. Written as DNA, the CDR3 is TGCAGCGTTGAAGATTGGTCTAGCGGATCGGCCACAGATACGCAGTATTTT. As protein: CSVEDWSSGSATDTQYF.

This clone was detected once. J is TRBJ2-2 and V is TRBV7-8; weak D call: TRBD2 (6 bases). Germline CDR1 and CDR2: SGHVS and FQNEAQ. The CDR3 length is 14 residues. Trimming removed 7 bases from V and 6 bases from J, with 15 bases in between. This chain's CDR3 is CASTTGGGSGELFF. The CDR3, as DNA: TGTGCCAGCACCACCGGGGGTGGATCCGGGGAGCTGTTTTTT. Based on the CDR3 plus reference TRBV7-8 and TRBJ2-2, the full variable domain is GAGVSQSPRYKVAKRGQDVALRCDPISGHVSLFWYQQALGQGPEFLTYFQNEAQLDKSGLPSDRFFAERPEGSVSTLKIQRTQQEDSAVYLCASTTGGGSGELFFGEGSRLTVL.

This clone has just a few counts. The CDR3 sequence is CASSVLGGLDTQYF. The CDR3 DNA follows: TGTGCCAGCAGCGTATTGGGGGGCTTGGATACGCAGTATTTT. J is TRBJ2-3 and V is TRBV9; D might be TRBD1 or TRBD2, each matching 6 bases. Germline V gene data show CDR1 as SGDLS and CDR2 as YYNGEE. Trimming shortened V by 1 base and J by 6 bases, and 12 bases separated the two germline ends. The CDR3 runs to 14 residues.

This chain joins TRBV28 and TRBJ2-7, with 9 nucleotides matching TRBD1. Losses at the gene ends were 7 bases for V and 3 bases for J; bases not matched to a gene: 4. The germline V gene encodes CDR1 MDHEN and CDR2 SYDVKM. This CDR3 contains 13 residues. CDR3 loop: CASTPGQGYEQYF. The CDR3 DNA follows: TGTGCCAGCACTCCGGGACAGGGCTACGAGCAGTACTTC. Filled out from reference TRBV28 and TRBJ2-7, the complete variable domain reads DVKVTQSSRYLVKRTGEKVFLECVQDMDHENMFWYRQDPGLGLRLIYFSYDVKMKEKGDIPEGYSVSREKKERFSLILESASTNQTSMYLCASTPGQGYEQYFGPGTRLTVT.

J is TRBJ1-1 and V is TRBV29-1; the D is unclear. The germline gives CDR1 SQVTM, CDR2 ANQGSEA. This CDR3 is built from 14 residues. Deletions cut 5 bases from V and 0 bases from J, with 13 bases between. Here the CDR3 reads CSVTKTAMNTEAFF. As DNA, the CDR3 is TGCAGCGTTACAAAAACAGCCATGAACACTGAAGCTTTCTTT.

CDR3 protein: CASSLALGREETQYF. The CDR3 DNA reads as TGTGCCAGCAGCTTAGCGCTGGGCAGGGAAGAGACCCAGTACTTC. The gene calls are TRBV7-9 and TRBJ2-5; the D gene is possibly TRBD1 (5 bases). The V end lost 0 bases, the J end lost 3 bases, and 11 bases lay between the germline ends. CDR3 size: 15 residues. Germline CDR1 is SEHNR and CDR2 is FQNEAQ (reference sequence). The variable domain in full, completed from reference TRBV7-9 and TRBJ2-5, reads DTGVSQNPRHKITKRGQNVTFRCDPISEHNRLYWYRQTLGQGPEFLTYFQNEAQLEKSRLLSDRFSAERPKGSFSTLEIQRTEQGDSAMYLCASSLALGREETQYFGPGTRLLVL.

This clone was seen more than once but under ten times. The chain employs TRBV5-6 and TRBJ2-6; D not certain. Per the germline V gene, CDR1 is SGHDT and CDR2 is YYEEEE. This CDR3 is built from 16 residues. Trimming stripped 3 bases from V and 0 bases from J, with 10 bases between. CDR3 bases: TGTGCCAGCAGCTCCGGGTCCTTCTCTGGGGCCAACGTCCTGACTTTC. Protein product: CASSSGSFSGANVLTF. Variable domain in full (rest from reference TRBV5-6 and TRBJ2-6): DAGVTQSPTHLIKTRGQQVTLRCSPKSGHDTVSWYQQALGQGPQFIFQYYEEEERQRGNFPDRFSGHQFPNYSSELNVNALLLGDSALYLCASSSGSFSGANVLTFGAGSRLTVL.

This clone was counted a few times. This sequence joins TRBV5-4 and TRBJ2-7; D might be TRBD2 (5 bases). The V end was cut by 1 base, the J end by 3 bases, with 11 bases between. The CDR3 has 14 residues. The germline V gene has CDR1 SGHNT and CDR2 YYREEE (reference sequence). The CDR3 loop is CASSLWENYYEQYF. In DNA, the CDR3 is TGTGCCAGCAGCTTGTGGGAGAATTACTACGAGCAGTACTTC.

The chain links TRBV29-1 to TRBJ2-7; no clear D. Trimming removed 6 bases from V and 1 base from J, with 7 bases in between. This CDR3 is 11 amino acids long. Germline lookup yields CDR1 SQVTM and CDR2 ANQGSEA. The CDR3 spells CSVAMSYEQYF. The CDR3 bases are TGCAGCGTGGCAATGTCCTACGAGCAGTACTTC.

Remarks on this clone: At one end the junction does not follow the germline gene, possibly because of a read error. The chain employs TRBV30 and TRBJ2-1; 9 nucleotides line up with TRBD1. The CDR3 has 17 amino acids. CDR1 GTSNPN and CDR2 SVGIG come from the germline V gene (reference sequence). The CDR3, as DNA: TGTGCCGGGGTGGGACAGGGTATCACCTCCTCCTGCAATGAGCAGTTCTTC. As protein: CAGVGQGITSSCNEQFF.